Each of the 8 T cell receptor beta chains below was sequenced from the same sample in a study of OX40 agonist ivuxolimab in advanced cancers. Assay: immunoSEQ multiplex PCR; the TCRdb copy retains only in-frame clones and omits some. This sample has about 84,000 clones; 94% occur once, and the top ten carry approximately 9.9%. Here the sequenced sample was CD4+ or CD8+ T cells sorted from blood, taken in a trial of the OX40 agonist ivuxolimab. These receptor sequences come from an adult with an advanced solid tumor such as melanoma, head and neck, liver or kidney cancer.

This clone is a singleton in its sample. The CDR3 nucleotides read TGCGCCAGCAGTCATATTCTCGGGGTAGCCAAAAACATTCAGTACTTC. Residues: CASSHILGVAKNIQYF. The rearrangement links TRBV23-1 to TRBJ2-4; weak D call: TRBD2 (5 bases). TRBV23-1 is an ORF; its function is uncertain. This CDR3 has 16 residues. Trimming stripped 3 bases from V and 0 bases from J, with 12 bases between.

V gene TRBV9 combines with J gene TRBJ2-1; D not certain. The CDR3 length is 14 residues. CDR1 is SGDLS and CDR2 is YYNGEE in the germline V gene. Trimming pared 4 bases from V and 6 bases from J, leaving 14 bases between. CDR3 DNA: TGTGCCAGCAGCTCCCGTATGGCCGGCAATGAGCAGTTCTTC. Translation: CASSSRMAGNEQFF.

The chain recombines TRBV6-6 with TRBJ2-7; D may be TRBD2 (6 bases). Trimming took off 2 bases at V and 3 bases at J, with 11 bases between the two ends. Germline V CDR1 and CDR2: MNHNY, SVGAGI (reference sequence). The CDR3 has 14 amino acids. The CDR3 spells CASSYGGGYYEQYF. Here the CDR3 DNA reads TGTGCCAGCAGTTACGGCGGAGGGTACTACGAGCAGTACTTC.

The gene calls are TRBV27 and TRBJ1-1; D is unresolved. CDR3 length equals 15 residues. Germline V gene data show CDR1 as MNHEY and CDR2 as SMNVEV (reference sequence). The V end lost 0 bases, the J end lost 4 bases, and 12 bases lay between the germline ends. The CDR3 reads CASSLSGREVTEAFF. DNA of the CDR3: TGTGCCAGCAGTTTATCTGGAAGGGAGGTCACTGAAGCTTTCTTT.

The chain is built from TRBV5-6 and TRBJ2-1; 8 bases map to TRBD2. CDR1 is SGHDT and CDR2 is YYEEEE in the germline V gene. J gave up 4 bases and V 0 bases, and 6 bases lay outside the gene matches. The CDR3 length is 16 residues. This chain's CDR3 is CASSLGIIAGYNEQFF. The CDR3 DNA reads as TGTGCCAGCAGCTTGGGCATTATAGCGGGGTACAATGAGCAGTTCTTC.

This clone was seen only once. J is TRBJ2-5 and V is TRBV27, with 14 bases matching TRBD2. The end of the DNA fits TRBJ2-7 better, so the J call may be wrong. The CDR3 has 15 residues. The germline V gene encodes CDR1 MNHEY and CDR2 SMNVEV (reference sequence). The CDR3 DNA is TGTGCCAGCAGGACTAGCGGGAGGGGATGGGGCGAGCAGTACTTC. Its translation: CASRTSGRGWGEQYF.

The rearrangement joins TRBV5-5 to TRBJ1-1; maybe TRBD1 (6 bases). Germline loops: CDR1 SGHKS, CDR2 YYEKEE (reference sequence). CDR3 length equals 14 residues. Deletions cut 5 bases from V and 0 bases from J, with 11 bases between. This CDR3 is CASSYRDVNTEAFF. CDR3 nucleotide sequence: TGTGCCAGCAGTTACAGGGACGTGAACACTGAAGCTTTCTTT.

The rearrangement joins TRBV7-8 to TRBJ1-2; D gene unclear. The CDR3 is 14 residues long. From germline, CDR1 is SGHVS and CDR2 FQNEAQ. V lost 3 bases and J 0 bases, leaving 8 bases between the germline ends. CDR3 coding DNA: TGTGCCAGCAGCTTGCGGTTAGCTAACTATGGCTACACCTTC. Translation: CASSLRLANYGYTF.